This T cell receptor beta chain was documented in a study of OX40 agonist ivuxolimab in advanced cancers. Study as a whole: Intravenous ivuxolimab was administered to patients every 2 weeks at 0.01 to 10 mg/kg. Partial responses occurred in Three dose-escalation patients, one with hepatocellular carcinoma and two with cutaneous melanoma.

There are 15 residues in the CDR3. Trimming left V 6 bases short and J 3 bases short, with 18 bases between. Germline V lookup: CDR1 MDHEN, CDR2 SYDVKM. Blood sampling was done at baseline, cycle 4 day 1, and cycle 7 day 1. Measured with immunoSEQ multiplex PCR; TCRdb has only the in-frame clones, and not every one. The table lists 55,000 to 75,000 clones, around 86% of them singletons. This clonotype originated in an adult with an advanced solid tumor such as melanoma, head and neck, liver or kidney cancer. The V call is TRBV28, the J call TRBJ2-7, with D perhaps given as TRBD1 or TRBD2 (5 bases each). The sample here was CD4+ or CD8+ T cells sorted from blood, taken in a trial of the OX40 agonist ivuxolimab. The CDR3 sequence is CASRDGEGIVYEQYF. The CDR3 bases are TGTGCCAGCAGAGATGGTGAGGGGATTGTCTACGAGCAGTACTTC.